The text below deals with one T cell receptor beta chain. The antigen is not known. This sample was taken from a study of breast tumors, draining lymph nodes, adjacent tissues. Study-level results: Luminal-like breast cancer showed significantly higher tumor–nontumor repertoire similarity than basal-like. That most tumor T cells come from lymph nodes remained unproven. Compared with lymph nodes, tumors were less diverse; compared with nontumor tissue, more.

Germline CDR1 reads DFQATT; CDR2 reads SNEGSKA (reference sequence). Trimming shortened V by 6 bases and J by 12 bases, and 17 bases separated the two germline ends. The CDR3 is 11 residues long. Samples came from axillary lymph nodes draining the breast cancer. TCRdb re-analysed the multiplex PCR reads in MiXCR, keeping a single row per CDR3 protein. The top ten clones hold less than 4% of a sample with 150,000 to 200,000 distinct CDR3 sequences, 30% to 40% of them seen once. This receptor was obtained from a female donor with breast cancer. Some clones in this sample may be carry-over from other donors' samples. The specimen was axillary lymph node tissue. The genes are TRBV20-1 and TRBJ1-2; no clear D. DNA of the CDR3: TGCAGTGCCTTGCGGGTGGAAGGAAACACCTTC. Protein: CSALRVEGNTF.